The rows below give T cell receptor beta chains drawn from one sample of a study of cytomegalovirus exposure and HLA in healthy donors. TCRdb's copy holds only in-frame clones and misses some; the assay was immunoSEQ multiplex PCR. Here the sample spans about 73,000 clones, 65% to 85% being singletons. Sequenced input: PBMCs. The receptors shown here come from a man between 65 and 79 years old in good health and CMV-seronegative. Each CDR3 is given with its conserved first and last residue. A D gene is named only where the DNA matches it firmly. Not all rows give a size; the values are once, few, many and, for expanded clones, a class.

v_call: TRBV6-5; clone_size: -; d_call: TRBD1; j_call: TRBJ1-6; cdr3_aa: CASRQGGIGNSPLHF; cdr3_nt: TGTGCCAGCAGGCAGGGGGGAATTGGGAATTCACCCCTCCACTTT
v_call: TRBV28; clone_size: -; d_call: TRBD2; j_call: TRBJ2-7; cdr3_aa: CASRETGTRAYEQYF; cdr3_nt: TGTGCCAGCAGGGAAACCGGGACTAGGGCCTACGAGCAGTACTTC
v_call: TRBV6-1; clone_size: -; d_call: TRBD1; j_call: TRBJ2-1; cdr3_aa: CASSADRAGYNEQFF; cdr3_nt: TGTGCCAGCAGTGCCGACAGGGCGGGCTACAATGAGCAGTTCTTC
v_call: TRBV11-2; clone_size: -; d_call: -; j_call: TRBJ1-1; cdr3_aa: CASSSQSDTEAFF; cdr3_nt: TGTGCCAGCAGCTCACAGTCTGACACTGAAGCTTTCTTT
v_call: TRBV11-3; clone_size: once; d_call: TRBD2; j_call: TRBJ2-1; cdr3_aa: CASSSAGGSYNEQFF; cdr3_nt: TGTGCCAGCAGCTCGGCGGGGGGCTCCTACAATGAGCAGTTCTTC
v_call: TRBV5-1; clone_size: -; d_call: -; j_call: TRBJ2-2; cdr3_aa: CASSLAVRTGELFF; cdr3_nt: TGCGCCAGCAGCTTGGCGGTTCGAACCGGGGAGCTGTTTTTT
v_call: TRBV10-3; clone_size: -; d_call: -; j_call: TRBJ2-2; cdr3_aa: CAISGKTGYDNTGELFF; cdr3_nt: TGTGCCATCAGTGGGAAGACAGGTTACGATAACACCGGGGAGCTGTTTTTT
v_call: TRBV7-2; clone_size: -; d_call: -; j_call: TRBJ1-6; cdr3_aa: CASSLGRNSPLHF; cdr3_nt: TGTGCCAGCAGCTTGGGGCGTAATTCACCCCTCCACTTT
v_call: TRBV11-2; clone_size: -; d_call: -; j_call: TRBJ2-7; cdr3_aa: CASSSADFSSYEQYF; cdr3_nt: TGTGCCAGCAGCTCCGCGGACTTTAGCTCCTACGAGCAGTACTTC
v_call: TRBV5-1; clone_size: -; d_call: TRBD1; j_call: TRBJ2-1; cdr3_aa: CASSLAGQAVNEQFF; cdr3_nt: TGCGCCAGCAGCTTGGCCGGACAGGCAGTTAATGAGCAGTTCTTC
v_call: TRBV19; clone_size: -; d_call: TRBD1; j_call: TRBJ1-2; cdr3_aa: CASRRQGADGYTF; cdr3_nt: TGTGCCAGTAGGAGACAGGGGGCGGATGGCTACACCTTC
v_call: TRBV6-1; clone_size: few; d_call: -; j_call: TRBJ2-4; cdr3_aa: CASSETPGGENIQYF; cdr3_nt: TGTGCCAGCAGTGAAACGCCAGGAGGAGAAAACATTCAGTACTTC
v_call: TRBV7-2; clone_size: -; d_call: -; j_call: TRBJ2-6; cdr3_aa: CASSPGAGANVLTF; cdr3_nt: TGTGCCAGCAGCCCCGGAGCTGGGGCCAACGTCCTGACTTTC
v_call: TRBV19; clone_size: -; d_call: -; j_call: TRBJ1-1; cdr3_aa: CASSPLHRAGWENTEAFF; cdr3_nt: TGTGCCAGTAGCCCCTTACACAGGGCTGGCTGGGAGAACACTGAAGCTTTCTTT
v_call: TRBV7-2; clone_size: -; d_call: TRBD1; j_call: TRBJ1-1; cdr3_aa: CASSSTGGVTEAFF; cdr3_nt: TGTGCCAGCAGCTCGACAGGGGGGGTGACTGAAGCTTTCTTT
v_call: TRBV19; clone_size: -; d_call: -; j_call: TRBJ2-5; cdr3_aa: CATSIHGGRKETQYF; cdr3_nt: TGTGCCACCAGTATTCATGGAGGCCGCAAAGAGACCCAGTACTTC
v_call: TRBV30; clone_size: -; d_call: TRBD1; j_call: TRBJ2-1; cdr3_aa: CAWDRGLNEQFF; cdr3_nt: TGTGCCTGGGACAGGGGGCTTAATGAGCAGTTCTTC
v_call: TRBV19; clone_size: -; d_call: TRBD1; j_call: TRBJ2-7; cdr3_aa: CASSRTGGDEQYF; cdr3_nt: TGTGCCAGTAGCAGGACAGGGGGCGACGAGCAGTACTTC
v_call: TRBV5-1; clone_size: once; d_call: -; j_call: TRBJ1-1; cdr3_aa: CASSLGQGTKMNTEAFF; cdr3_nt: TGCGCCAGCAGCTTGGGGCAGGGGACTAAAATGAACACTGAAGCTTTCTTT
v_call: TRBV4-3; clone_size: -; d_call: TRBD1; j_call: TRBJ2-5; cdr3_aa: CASSQDVTGVGVTQYF; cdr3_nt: TGCGCCAGCAGCCAAGATGTTACAGGGGTCGGGGTGACCCAGTACTTC
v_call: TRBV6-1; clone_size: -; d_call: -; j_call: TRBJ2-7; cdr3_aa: CASWGDLTYEQYF; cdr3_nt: TGTGCCAGTTGGGGGGATTTAACCTACGAGCAGTACTTC
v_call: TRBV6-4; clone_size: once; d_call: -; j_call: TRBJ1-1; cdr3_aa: CASSDSAGNTEAFF; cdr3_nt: TGTGCCAGCAGTGACTCCGCGGGGAACACTGAAGCTTTCTTT
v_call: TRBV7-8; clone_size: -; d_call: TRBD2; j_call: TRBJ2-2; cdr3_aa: CASSSLSGGPNTGKLFF; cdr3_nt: TGTGCCAGCAGTTCCCTCAGCGGGGGCCCGAACACCGGGAAGCTGTTTTTT
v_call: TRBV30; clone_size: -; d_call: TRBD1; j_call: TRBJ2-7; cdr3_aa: CAWGTADEQYF; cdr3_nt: TGTGCCTGGGGGACAGCCGACGAGCAGTACTTC
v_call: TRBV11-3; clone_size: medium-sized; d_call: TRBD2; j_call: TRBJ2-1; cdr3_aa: CASSARTSGSYNEQFF; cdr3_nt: TGTGCCAGCAGCGCCCGGACTAGCGGAAGCTACAATGAGCAGTTCTTC
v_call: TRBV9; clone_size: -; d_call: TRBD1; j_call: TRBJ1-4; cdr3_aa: CASSVGGGGGEKLFF; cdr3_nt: TGTGCCAGCAGCGTAGGAGGGGGCGGAGGTGAAAAACTGTTTTTT
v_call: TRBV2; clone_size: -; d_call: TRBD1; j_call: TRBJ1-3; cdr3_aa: CASRSTPGQGAYTIYF; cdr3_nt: TGTGCCAGCAGGTCAACTCCGGGACAGGGGGCATACACCATATATTTT
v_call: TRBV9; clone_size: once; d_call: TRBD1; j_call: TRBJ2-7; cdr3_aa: CASSFQQGPSYEQYF; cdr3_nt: TGTGCCAGCAGCTTCCAACAGGGGCCTTCCTACGAGCAGTACTTC
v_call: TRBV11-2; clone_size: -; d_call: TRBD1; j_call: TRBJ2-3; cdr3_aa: CASSLAGTGGVGYTDTQYF; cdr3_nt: TGTGCCAGCAGCTTAGCGGGGACAGGGGGCGTTGGCTACACAGATACGCAGTATTTT
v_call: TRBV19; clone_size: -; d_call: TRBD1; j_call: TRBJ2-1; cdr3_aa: CASQRGQGSNEQFF; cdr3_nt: TGTGCCAGTCAGAGGGGACAGGGGAGCAATGAGCAGTTCTTC
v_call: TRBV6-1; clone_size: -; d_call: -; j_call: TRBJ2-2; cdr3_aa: CASSEERWQGNTGELFF; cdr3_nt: TGTGCCAGCAGTGAAGAGAGGTGGCAGGGGAACACCGGGGAGCTGTTTTTT
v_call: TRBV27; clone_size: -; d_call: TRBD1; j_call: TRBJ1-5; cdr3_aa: CASSLVGQGDNQPQHF; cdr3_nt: TGTGCCAGCAGTTTAGTGGGACAGGGCGACAATCAGCCCCAGCATTTT
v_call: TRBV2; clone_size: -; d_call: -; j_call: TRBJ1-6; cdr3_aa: CASSMIGGTYNSPLHF; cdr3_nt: TGTGCCAGCAGTATGATCGGGGGGACTTATAATTCACCCCTCCACTTT
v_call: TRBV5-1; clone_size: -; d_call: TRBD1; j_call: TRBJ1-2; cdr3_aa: CASSPRQGSYGYTF; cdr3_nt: TGCGCCAGCAGCCCTAGACAGGGGAGCTATGGCTACACCTTC
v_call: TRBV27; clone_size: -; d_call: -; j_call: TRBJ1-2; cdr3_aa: CASSLSAGSYGYTF; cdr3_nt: TGTGCCAGCAGTTTATCTGCGGGTTCTTATGGCTACACCTTC
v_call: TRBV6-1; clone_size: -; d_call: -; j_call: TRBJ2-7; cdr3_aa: CASTPGDIEQYF; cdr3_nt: TGTGCCAGCACCCCAGGGGACATTGAGCAGTACTTC
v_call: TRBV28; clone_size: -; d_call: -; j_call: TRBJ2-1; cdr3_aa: CASSSPGQQVYNEQFF; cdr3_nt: TGTGCCAGCAGTTCTCCGGGACAACAAGTTTACAATGAGCAGTTCTTC
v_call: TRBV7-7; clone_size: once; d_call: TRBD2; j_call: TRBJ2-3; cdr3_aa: CASSSLAGVPDTQYF; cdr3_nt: TGTGCTAGCAGCTCTCTAGCGGGGGTACCAGATACGCAGTATTTT
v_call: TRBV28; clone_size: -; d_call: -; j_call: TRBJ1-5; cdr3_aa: CASTGALGAQPQHF; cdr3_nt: TGTGCCAGCACAGGAGCATTAGGGGCTCAGCCCCAGCATTTT
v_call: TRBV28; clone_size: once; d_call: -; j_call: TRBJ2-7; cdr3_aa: CASSLLYEQYF; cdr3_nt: TGTGCCAGCAGTTTACTCTACGAGCAGTACTTC
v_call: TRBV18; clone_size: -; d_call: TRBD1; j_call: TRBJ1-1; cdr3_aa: CASSPDRDTEAFF; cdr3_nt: TGTGCCAGCTCACCCGACAGGGACACTGAAGCTTTCTTT
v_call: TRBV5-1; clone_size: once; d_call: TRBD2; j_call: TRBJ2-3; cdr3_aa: CASSPRLAGRDTQYF; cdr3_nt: TGCGCCAGCAGCCCCCGACTAGCGGGGAGAGATACGCAGTATTTT
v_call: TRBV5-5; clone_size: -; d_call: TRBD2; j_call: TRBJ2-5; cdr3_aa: CASSFLHGLAGVGTQYF; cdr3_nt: TGTGCCAGCAGCTTCCTCCATGGACTAGCGGGAGTGGGGACCCAGTACTTC
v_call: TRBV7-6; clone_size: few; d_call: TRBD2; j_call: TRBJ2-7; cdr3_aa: CASSYRTSGVPYEQYF; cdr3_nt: TGTGCCAGCAGCTATCGGACTAGCGGGGTACCCTACGAGCAGTACTTC
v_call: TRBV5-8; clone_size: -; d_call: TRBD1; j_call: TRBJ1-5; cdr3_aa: CASSRRQGGGNQPQHF; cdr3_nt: TGTGCCAGCAGCCGCCGACAGGGCGGAGGCAATCAGCCCCAGCATTTT
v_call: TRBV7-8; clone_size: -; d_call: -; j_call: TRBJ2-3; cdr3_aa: CASSLGLASPMGTQYF; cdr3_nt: TGTGCCAGCAGCTTAGGGCTAGCCAGCCCTATGGGTACGCAGTATTTT
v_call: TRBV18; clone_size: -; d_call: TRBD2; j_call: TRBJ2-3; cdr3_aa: CASSPQVAGGPSSTDTQYF; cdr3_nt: TGTGCCAGCTCACCACAAGTAGCGGGAGGGCCCTCTAGCACAGATACGCAGTATTTT